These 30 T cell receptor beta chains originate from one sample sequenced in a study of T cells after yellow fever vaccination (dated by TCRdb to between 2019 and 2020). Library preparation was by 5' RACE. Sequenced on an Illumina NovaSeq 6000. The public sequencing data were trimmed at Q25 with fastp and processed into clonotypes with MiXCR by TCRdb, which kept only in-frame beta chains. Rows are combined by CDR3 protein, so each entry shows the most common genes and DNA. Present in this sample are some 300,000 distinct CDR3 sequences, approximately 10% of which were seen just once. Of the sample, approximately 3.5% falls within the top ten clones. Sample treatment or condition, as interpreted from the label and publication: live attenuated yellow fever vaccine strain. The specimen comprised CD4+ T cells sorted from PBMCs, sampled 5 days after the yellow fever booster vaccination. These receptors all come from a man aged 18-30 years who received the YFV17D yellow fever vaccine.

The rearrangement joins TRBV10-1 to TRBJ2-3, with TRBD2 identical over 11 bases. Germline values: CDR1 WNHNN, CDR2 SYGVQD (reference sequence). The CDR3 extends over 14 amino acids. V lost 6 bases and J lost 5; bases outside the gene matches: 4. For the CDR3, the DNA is TGCGCCAGCAGCACTAGCGGGGGAGGAGATACGCAGTATTTT. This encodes CASSTSGGGDTQYF.

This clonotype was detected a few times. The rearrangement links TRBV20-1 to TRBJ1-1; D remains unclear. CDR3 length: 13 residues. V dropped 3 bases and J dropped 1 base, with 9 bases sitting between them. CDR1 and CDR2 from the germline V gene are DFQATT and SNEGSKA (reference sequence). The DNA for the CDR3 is TGCAGTGCTAGGAGGTCGGGGAACACTGAAGCTTTCTTT. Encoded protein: CSARRSGNTEAFF.

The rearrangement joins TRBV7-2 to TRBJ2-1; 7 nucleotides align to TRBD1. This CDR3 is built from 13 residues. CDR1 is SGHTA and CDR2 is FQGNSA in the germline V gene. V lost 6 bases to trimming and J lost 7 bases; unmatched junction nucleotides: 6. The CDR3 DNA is TGTGCCAGCAGTCCGGGACAGCCGAATGAGCAGTTCTTC. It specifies CASSPGQPNEQFF. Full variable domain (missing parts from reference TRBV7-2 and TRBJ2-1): GAGVSQSPSNKVTEKGKDVELRCDPISGHTALYWYRQSLGQGLEFLIYFQGNSAPDKSGLPSDRFSAERTGGSVSTLTIQRTQQEDSAVYLCASSPGQPNEQFFGPGTRLTVL.

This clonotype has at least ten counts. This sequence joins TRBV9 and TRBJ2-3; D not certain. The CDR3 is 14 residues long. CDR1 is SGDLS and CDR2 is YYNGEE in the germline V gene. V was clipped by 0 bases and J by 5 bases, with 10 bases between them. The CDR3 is CASSVDNRRDTQYF. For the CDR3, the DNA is TGTGCCAGCAGCGTAGATAACCGTCGAGATACGCAGTATTTT.

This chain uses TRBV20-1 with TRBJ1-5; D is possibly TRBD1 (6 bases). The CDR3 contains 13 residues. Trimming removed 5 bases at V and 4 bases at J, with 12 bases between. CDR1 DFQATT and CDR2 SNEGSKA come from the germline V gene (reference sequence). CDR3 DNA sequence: TGCAGTGCTTCGACAGGTTTAAATCAGCCCCAGCATTTT. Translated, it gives CSASTGLNQPQHF.

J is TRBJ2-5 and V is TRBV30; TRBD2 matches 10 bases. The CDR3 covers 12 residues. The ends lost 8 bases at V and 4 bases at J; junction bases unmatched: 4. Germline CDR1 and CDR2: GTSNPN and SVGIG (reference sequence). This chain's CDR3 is CALAGVGETQYF. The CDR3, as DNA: TGTGCCCTAGCGGGGGTCGGAGAGACCCAGTACTTC.

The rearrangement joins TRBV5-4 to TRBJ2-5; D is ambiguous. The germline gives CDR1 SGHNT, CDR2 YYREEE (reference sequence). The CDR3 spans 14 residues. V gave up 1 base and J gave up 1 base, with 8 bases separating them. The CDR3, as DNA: TGTGCCAGCAGCTTGCTGTCAGCCCAAGAGACCCAGTACTTC. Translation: CASSLLSAQETQYF. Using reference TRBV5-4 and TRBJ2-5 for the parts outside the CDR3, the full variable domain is ETGVTQSPTHLIKTRGQQVTLRCSSQSGHNTVSWYQQALGQGPQFIFQYYREEENGRGNFPPRFSGLQFPNYSSELNVNALELDDSALYLCASSLLSAQETQYFGPGTRLLVL.

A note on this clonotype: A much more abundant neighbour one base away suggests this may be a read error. The CDR3 nucleotides read TGTGCCACCAGCCTGAATACAGGAGAGACCCAGTACTTC. Its protein is CATSLNTGETQYF. The chain links TRBV7-9 to TRBJ2-5, with D maybe TRBD1 (5 bases). This CDR3 is built from 13 residues. Per the germline V gene, CDR1 is SEHNR and CDR2 is FQNEAQ (reference sequence).

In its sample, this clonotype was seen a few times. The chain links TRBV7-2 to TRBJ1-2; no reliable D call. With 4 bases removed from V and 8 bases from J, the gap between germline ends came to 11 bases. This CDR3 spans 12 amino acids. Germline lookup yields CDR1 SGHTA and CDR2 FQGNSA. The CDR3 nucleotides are TGTGCCAGCAGCTCCTTTTTGGGGGGCTACACCTTC. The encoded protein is CASSSFLGGYTF.

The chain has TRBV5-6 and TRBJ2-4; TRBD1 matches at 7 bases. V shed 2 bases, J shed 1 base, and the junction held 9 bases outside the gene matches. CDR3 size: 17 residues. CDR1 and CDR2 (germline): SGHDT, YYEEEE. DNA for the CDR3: TGTGCCAGCAGCTTTCTTACGACAGGGTGGGCCAAAAACATTCAGTACTTC. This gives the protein CASSFLTTGWAKNIQYF.

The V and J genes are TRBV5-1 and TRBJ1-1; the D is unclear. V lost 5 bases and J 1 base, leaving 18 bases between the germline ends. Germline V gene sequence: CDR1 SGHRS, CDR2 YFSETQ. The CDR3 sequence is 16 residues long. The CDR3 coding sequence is TGCGCCAGCAGTCCTGCACTGCATCTCGGGAACACTGAAGCTTTCTTT. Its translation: CASSPALHLGNTEAFF.

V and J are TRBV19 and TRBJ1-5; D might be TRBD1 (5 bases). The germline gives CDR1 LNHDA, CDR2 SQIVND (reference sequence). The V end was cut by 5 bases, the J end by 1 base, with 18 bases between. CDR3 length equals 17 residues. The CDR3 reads CASSSLTWGVSNQPQHF. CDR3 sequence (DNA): TGTGCCAGTAGTTCCCTGACCTGGGGGGTAAGCAATCAGCCCCAGCATTTT.

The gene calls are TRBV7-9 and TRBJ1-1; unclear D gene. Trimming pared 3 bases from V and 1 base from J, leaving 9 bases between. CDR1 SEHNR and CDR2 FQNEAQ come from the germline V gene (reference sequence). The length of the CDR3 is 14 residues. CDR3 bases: TGTGCCAGCAGCTTCGGACGGGGGAACACTGAAGCTTTCTTT. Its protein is CASSFGRGNTEAFF. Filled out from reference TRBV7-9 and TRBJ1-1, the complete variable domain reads DTGVSQNPRHKITKRGQNVTFRCDPISEHNRLYWYRQTLGQGPEFLTYFQNEAQLEKSRLLSDRFSAERPKGSFSTLEIQRTEQGDSAMYLCASSFGRGNTEAFFGQGTRLTVV.

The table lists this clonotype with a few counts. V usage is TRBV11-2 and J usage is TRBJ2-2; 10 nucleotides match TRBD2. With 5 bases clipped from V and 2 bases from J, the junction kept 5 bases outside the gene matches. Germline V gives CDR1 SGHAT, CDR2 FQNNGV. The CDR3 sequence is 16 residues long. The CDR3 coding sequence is TGTGCCAGCAGCAAGAGGACTAGCGGTAACACCGGGGAGCTGTTTTTT. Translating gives CASSKRTSGNTGELFF. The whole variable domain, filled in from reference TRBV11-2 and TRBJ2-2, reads EAGVAQSPRYKIIEKRQSVAFWCNPISGHATLYWYQQILGQGPKLLIQFQNNGVVDDSQLPKDRFSAERLKGVDSTLKIQPAKLEDSAVYLCASSKRTSGNTGELFFGEGSRLTVL.

CDR3 in amino acids: CAIKGLYNEQFF. The CDR3 region has the DNA TGTGCCATCAAGGGACTGTACAATGAGCAGTTCTTC. The chain combines TRBV10-3 with TRBJ2-1; D perhaps matches TRBD2 (6 bases). CDR1 and CDR2 from the germline V gene are ENHRY and SYGVKD. This CDR3 comprises 12 residues. The V gene lost 7 bases and the J gene lost 4 bases, with 8 bases spanning the gap.

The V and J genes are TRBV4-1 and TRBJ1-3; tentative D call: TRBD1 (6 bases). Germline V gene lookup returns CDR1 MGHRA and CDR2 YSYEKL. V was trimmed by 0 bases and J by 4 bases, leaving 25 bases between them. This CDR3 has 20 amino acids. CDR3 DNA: TGCGCCAGCAGCCAAGAAGGGGGAGGGCGAACCCTCGGGGCGGGAAACACCATATATTTT. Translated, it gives CASSQEGGGRTLGAGNTIYF.

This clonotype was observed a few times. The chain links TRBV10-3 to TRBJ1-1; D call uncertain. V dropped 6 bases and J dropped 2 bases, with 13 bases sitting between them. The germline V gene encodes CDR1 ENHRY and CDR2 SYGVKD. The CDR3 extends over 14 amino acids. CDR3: CAISLANLNTEAFF. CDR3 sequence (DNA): TGTGCCATCAGCCTGGCCAACTTAAACACTGAAGCTTTCTTT.

CDR3 DNA sequence: TGTGCCACCAGCAGTCAAAGGCAGGACTATGGCTACACCTTC. Its protein product is CATSSQRQDYGYTF. The chain joins TRBV15 to TRBJ1-2; no reliable D call. The V end lost 3 bases, the J end lost 3 bases, and 11 bases lay between the germline ends. The CDR3 is made up of 14 amino acids. Germline assignment: CDR1 LNHNV and CDR2 YYDKDF (reference sequence).

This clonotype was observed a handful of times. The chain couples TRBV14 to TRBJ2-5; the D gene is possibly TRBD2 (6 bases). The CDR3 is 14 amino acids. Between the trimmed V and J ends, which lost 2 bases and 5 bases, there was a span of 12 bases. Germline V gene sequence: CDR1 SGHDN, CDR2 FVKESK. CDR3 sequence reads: CASSQYHAGETQYF. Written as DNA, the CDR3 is TGTGCCAGCAGCCAATATCACGCGGGGGAGACCCAGTACTTC.

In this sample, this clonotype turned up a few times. CDR3 DNA sequence: TGCGCCAGCAGCCAAGGTCGGGGGAGCACAGATACGCAGTATTTT. Its protein product is CASSQGRGSTDTQYF. This chain joins TRBV4-1 and TRBJ2-3, with D possibly TRBD2 on 6 matching bases. The V gene's germline CDR1 is MGHRA and CDR2 YSYEKL. The CDR3 runs to 15 residues. The ends were cut back, 1 base at V and 0 bases at J, with 8 bases in the middle.

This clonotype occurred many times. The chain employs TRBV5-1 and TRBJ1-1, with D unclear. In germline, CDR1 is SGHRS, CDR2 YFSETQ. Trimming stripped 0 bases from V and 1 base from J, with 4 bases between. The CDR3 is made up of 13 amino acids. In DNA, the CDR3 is TGCGCCAGCAGCTTGGCCAGGAACACTGAAGCTTTCTTT. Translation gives CASSLARNTEAFF.

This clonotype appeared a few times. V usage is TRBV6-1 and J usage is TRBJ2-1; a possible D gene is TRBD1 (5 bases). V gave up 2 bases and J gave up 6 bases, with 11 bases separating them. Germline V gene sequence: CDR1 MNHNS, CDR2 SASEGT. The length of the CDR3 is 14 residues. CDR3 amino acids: CASSESLGVNEQFF. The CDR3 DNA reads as TGTGCCAGCAGTGAATCGTTAGGGGTCAATGAGCAGTTCTTC.

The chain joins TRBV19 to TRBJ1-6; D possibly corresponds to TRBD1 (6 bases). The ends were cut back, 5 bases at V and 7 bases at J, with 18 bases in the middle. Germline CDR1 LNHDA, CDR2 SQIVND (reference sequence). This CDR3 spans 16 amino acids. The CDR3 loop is CASSPQGFKGNSPLHF. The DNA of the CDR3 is TGTGCCAGTAGTCCACAGGGTTTTAAGGGAAATTCACCCCTCCACTTT.

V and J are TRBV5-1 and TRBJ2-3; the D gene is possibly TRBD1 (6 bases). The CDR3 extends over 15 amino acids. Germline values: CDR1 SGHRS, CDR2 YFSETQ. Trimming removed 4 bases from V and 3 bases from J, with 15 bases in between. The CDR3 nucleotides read TGCGCCAGCAGCAGAGGGGGTTGGGTAACAGATACGCAGTATTTT. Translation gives CASSRGGWVTDTQYF.

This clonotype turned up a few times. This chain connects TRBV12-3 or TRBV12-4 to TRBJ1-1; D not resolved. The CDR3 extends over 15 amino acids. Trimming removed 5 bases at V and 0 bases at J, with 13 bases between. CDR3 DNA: TGTGCCAGCAGTCCTAGGTTCAACTTGAACACTGAAGCTTTCTTT. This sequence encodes CASSPRFNLNTEAFF.

This CDR3 reads CASSQAGLADYNEQFF. The CDR3 DNA sequence: TGTGCCAGCAGCCAAGCCGGACTAGCGGACTACAATGAGCAGTTCTTC. The V and J genes are TRBV3-1 and TRBJ2-1; 10 bases map to TRBD2. The CDR3 totals 16 residues. V lost 1 base and J lost 3; bases outside the gene matches: 3. Germline V gene lookup returns CDR1 LGHDT and CDR2 YNNKEL (reference sequence).

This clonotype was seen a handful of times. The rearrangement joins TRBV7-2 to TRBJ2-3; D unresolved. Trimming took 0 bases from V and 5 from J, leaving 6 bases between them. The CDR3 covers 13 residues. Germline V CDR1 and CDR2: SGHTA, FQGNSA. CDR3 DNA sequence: TGTGCCAGCAGCTTAGCCCTAGGAGATACGCAGTATTTT. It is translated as CASSLALGDTQYF. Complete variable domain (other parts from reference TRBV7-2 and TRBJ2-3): GAGVSQSPSNKVTEKGKDVELRCDPISGHTALYWYRQSLGQGLEFLIYFQGNSAPDKSGLPSDRFSAERTGGSVSTLTIQRTQQEDSAVYLCASSLALGDTQYFGPGTRLTVL.

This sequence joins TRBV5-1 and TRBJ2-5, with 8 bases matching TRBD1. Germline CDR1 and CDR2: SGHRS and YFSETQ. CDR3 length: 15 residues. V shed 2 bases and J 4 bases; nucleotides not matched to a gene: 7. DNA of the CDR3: TGCGCCAGCAGCTTCGGGAACCAGGGGGCAGAGACCCAGTACTTC. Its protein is CASSFGNQGAETQYF.

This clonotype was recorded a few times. The CDR3 sequence is CASSLVPAGGPDTQYF. In DNA form, the CDR3 reads TGTGCCAGCAGCTTAGTTCCAGCGGGGGGGCCCGATACGCAGTATTTT. The chain recombines TRBV7-2 with TRBJ2-3; TRBD2 agrees at 10 bases. CDR3 length equals 16 residues. The V gene end was trimmed by 1 base and the J gene end by 6 bases; junction bases not matched to a gene: 7. Germline V CDR1 and CDR2: SGHTA, FQGNSA.

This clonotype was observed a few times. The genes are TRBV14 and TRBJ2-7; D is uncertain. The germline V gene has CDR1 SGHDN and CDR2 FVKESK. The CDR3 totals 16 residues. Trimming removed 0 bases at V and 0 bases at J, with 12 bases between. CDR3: CASSQECRSSSYEQYV. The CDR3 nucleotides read TGTGCCAGCAGCCAAGAGTGTAGGTCGAGCTCCTACGAGCAGTACGTC.